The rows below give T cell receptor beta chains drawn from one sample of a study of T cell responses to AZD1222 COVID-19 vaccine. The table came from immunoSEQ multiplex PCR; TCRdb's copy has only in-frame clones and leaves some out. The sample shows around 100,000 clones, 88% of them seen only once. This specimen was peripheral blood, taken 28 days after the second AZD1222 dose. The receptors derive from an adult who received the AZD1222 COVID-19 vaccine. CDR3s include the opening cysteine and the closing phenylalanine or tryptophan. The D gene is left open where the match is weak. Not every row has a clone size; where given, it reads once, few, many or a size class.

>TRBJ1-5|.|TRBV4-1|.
CASSQGTFNQPQHF
TGCGCCAGCAGCCAAGGGACATTCAATCAGCCCCAGCATTTT
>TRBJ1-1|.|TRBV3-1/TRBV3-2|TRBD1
CASSQGAGTGNSRTEAFF
TGTGCCAGCAGCCAAGGTGCCGGGACAGGAAATAGTAGAACTGAAGCTTTCTTT
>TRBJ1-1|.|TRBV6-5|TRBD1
CASSAGQGAEAFF
TGTGCCAGCAGCGCCGGACAGGGGGCTGAAGCTTTCTTT
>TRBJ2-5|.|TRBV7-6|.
CASSTILTGGEETQYF
TGTGCCAGCAGCACTATTCTTACCGGGGGCGAAGAGACCCAGTACTTC
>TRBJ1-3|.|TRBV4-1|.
CASSQSAYLSGNTIYF
TGCGCCAGCAGCCAATCGGCTTACCTCTCTGGAAACACCATATATTTT
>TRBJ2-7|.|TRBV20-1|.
CSARDGEQYF
TGCAGTGCTAGAGACGGCGAGCAGTACTTC
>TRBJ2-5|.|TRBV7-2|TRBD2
CASSLVFRGGARETQYF
TGTGCCAGCAGCTTAGTTTTCCGCGGGGGGGCCCGAGAGACCCAGTACTTC
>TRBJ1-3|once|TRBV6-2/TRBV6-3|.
CASSPPGETGNTIYF
TGTGCCAGCAGTCCCCCAGGGGAGACTGGAAACACCATATATTTT
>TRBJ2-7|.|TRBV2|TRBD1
CASRKDRVEQYF
TGTGCCAGCAGGAAGGACAGGGTCGAGCAGTACTTC
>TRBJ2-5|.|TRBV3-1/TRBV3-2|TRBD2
CASSPNRGVGETQYF
TGTGCCAGCAGCCCGAACCGGGGGGTTGGAGAGACCCAGTACTTC
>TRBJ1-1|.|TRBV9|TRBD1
CASTLGQGLPNTEAFF
TGTGCCAGCACCTTGGGACAGGGATTACCAAACACTGAAGCTTTCTTT
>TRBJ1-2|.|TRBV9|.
CASTPGTTYGYTF
TGTGCCAGCACCCCGGGGACTACCTATGGCTACACCTTC
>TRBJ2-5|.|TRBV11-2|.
CASSAGQSRETQYF
TGTGCCAGCAGCGCCGGACAGTCCCGGGAGACCCAGTACTTC
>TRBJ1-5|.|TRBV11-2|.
CASSLEEGGGNQPQHF
TGTGCCAGCAGCTTAGAGGAGGGGGGGGGCAATCAGCCCCAGCATTTT
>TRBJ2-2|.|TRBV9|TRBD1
CASSAGQGANTGELFF
TGTGCCAGCAGCGCGGGACAGGGCGCGAACACCGGGGAGCTGTTTTTT
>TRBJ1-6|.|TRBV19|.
CASSRDTAAPLHF
TGTGCCAGTAGTAGGGACACCGCGGCACCCCTCCACTTT
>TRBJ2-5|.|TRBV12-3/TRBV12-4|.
CASSLAQMETQYF
TGTGCCAGCAGTTTAGCACAGATGGAGACCCAGTACTTC
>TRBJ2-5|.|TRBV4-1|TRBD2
CASSNLLADWQETQYF
TGCGCCAGCAGCAACCTCCTAGCGGACTGGCAAGAGACCCAGTACTTC
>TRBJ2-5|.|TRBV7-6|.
CASSLGLRGGETQYF
TGTGCCAGCAGCCTAGGATTGCGGGGAGGAGAGACCCAGTACTTC
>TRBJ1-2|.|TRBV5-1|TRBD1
CASSLNTGDAGYTF
TGCGCCAGCAGCTTGAATACAGGGGACGCTGGCTACACCTTC
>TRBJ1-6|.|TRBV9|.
CASSVDGSNSPLHF
TGTGCCAGCAGCGTAGATGGGTCTAATTCACCCCTCCACTTT
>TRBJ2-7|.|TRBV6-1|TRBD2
CASSQTSGGAGEQYF
TGTGCCAGCAGTCAAACTAGCGGGGGGGCCGGCGAGCAGTACTTC
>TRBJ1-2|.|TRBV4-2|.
CASSQDRSGLGVNYGYTF
TGTGCCAGCAGCCAAGATCGCTCTGGGCTTGGCGTTAACTATGGCTACACCTTC
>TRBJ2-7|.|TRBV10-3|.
CAISDVGSYEQYF
TGTGCCATCAGTGATGTGGGATCCTACGAGCAGTACTTC
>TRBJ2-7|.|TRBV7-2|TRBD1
CASSLGGQSYEQYF
TGTGCCAGCAGCTTAGGGGGACAGTCCTACGAGCAGTACTTC
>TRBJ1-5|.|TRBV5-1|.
CASSLEGVNQPQHF
TGCGCCAGCAGCTTGGAAGGGGTCAATCAGCCCCAGCATTTT
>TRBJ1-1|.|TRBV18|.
CASSPPGRDAEAFF
TGTGCCAGCTCACCACCGGGAAGGGACGCTGAAGCTTTCTTT